This is a list of T cell receptor beta chains from one sample in a study of long-term antiretroviral therapy in people with HIV. Data came from immunoSEQ multiplex PCR; TCRdb stores just in-frame clones and leaves some out. The sample contains around 32,000 clones, 85% to 90% of which appear only once. Sequencing was performed on unsorted PBMCs, taken 3.2 years before starting antiretroviral therapy. All receptors come from a man in his fifties with HIV. Both conserved end residues are part of each CDR3. D genes are given only for firm matches. Clone size appears in some rows only: once, few, many, or a class for an expanded clone.

>TRBD1|-|TRBV19|TRBJ2-1
CASSSPGQGANEQFF
TGTGCCAGTAGTAGCCCGGGACAGGGGGCGAATGAGCAGTTCTTC
>TRBD1|-|TRBV5-4|TRBJ2-1
CASTPGQHYNEQFF
TGTGCCAGCACCCCGGGACAGCATTACAATGAGCAGTTCTTC
>-|-|TRBV7-8|TRBJ2-3
CASRSRVVPTDTQYF
TGTGCCAGCAGGAGCCGGGTGGTTCCCACAGATACGCAGTATTTT
>TRBD2|few|TRBV6-4|TRBJ2-3
CASSDTTRTSPTLPNTQYF
TGTGCCAGCAGTGACACCACCAGGACTAGCCCTACCCTTCCAAATACGCAGTATTTT
>-|-|TRBV15|TRBJ2-5
CATSRGGETQYF
TGTGCCACCAGCAGAGGGGGAGAGACCCAGTACTTC
>-|-|TRBV5-1|TRBJ1-1
CASSKGTGLTEAFF
TGCGCCAGCAGCAAAGGGACCGGTCTTACTGAAGCTTTCTTT
>-|-|TRBV10-2|TRBJ2-4
CASSASASGNIQYF
TGCGCCAGCAGTGCCTCGGCTAGTGGAAACATTCAGTACTTC
>-|-|TRBV5-1|TRBJ1-3
CASSLEGSGNTIYF
TGCGCCAGCAGCTTGGAGGGCTCTGGAAACACCATATATTTT
>-|-|TRBV29-1|TRBJ2-3
CSVEGLLTKYTDTQYF
TGCAGCGTTGAGGGACTTTTAACTAAATACACAGATACGCAGTATTTT
>-|-|TRBV6-1|TRBJ2-3
CASRGGSTDTQYF
TGTGCCAGCAGGGGTGGGAGCACAGATACGCAGTATTTT
>-|-|TRBV2|TRBJ1-4
CASRRERGEKLFF
TGTGCCAGCAGACGGGAAAGGGGAGAAAAACTGTTTTTT
>TRBD2|-|TRBV5-1|TRBJ2-2
CASSGGTRYTGELFF
TGCGCCAGCAGCGGGGGGACTAGATACACCGGGGAGCTGTTTTTT
>TRBD1|-|TRBV6-5|TRBJ2-1
CASSKDRAREQFF
TGTGCCAGCAGTAAGGACAGGGCGCGGGAGCAGTTCTTC
>-|-|TRBV5-6|TRBJ1-1
CASSPPSHAEAFF
TGTGCCAGCAGCCCACCCAGTCACGCTGAAGCTTTCTTT
>-|-|TRBV5-5|TRBJ1-5
CASSLQGNLNQPQHF
TGTGCCAGCAGCCTACAGGGAAATTTGAATCAGCCCCAGCATTTT
>TRBD1|-|TRBV29-1|TRBJ2-1
CSVEGPTGVTTGEQFF
TGCAGCGTTGAAGGGCCCACAGGGGTCACCACCGGTGAGCAGTTCTTC
>-|-|TRBV4-3|TRBJ2-2
CASSQGQVNTGELFF
TGCGCCAGCAGCCAAGGACAGGTGAACACCGGGGAGCTGTTTTTT
>-|-|TRBV19|TRBJ1-5
CASNHYRGQVSNQPQHF
TGTGCCAGTAACCATTACCGCGGGCAGGTTAGCAATCAGCCCCAGCATTTT
>TRBD2|-|TRBV6-6|TRBJ2-1
CASSYIREGGEQFF
TGTGCCAGCAGTTACATCCGGGAGGGGGGTGAGCAGTTCTTC
>-|-|TRBV14|TRBJ2-1
CASSSPGSTTSYNEQFF
TGTGCCAGCAGCTCGCCAGGGAGTACAACCTCCTACAATGAGCAGTTCTTC
>-|-|TRBV13|TRBJ2-3
CASSFFDGGVDTQYF
TGTGCCAGCAGCTTTTTTGATGGCGGGGTAGATACGCAGTATTTT
>-|-|TRBV6-5|TRBJ2-1
CATLPPGRTSNEQFF
TGTGCCACCCTCCCCCCTGGACGCACAAGCAATGAGCAGTTCTTC
>-|-|TRBV5-6|TRBJ2-1
CASSFVLGGAHNEQFF
TGTGCCAGCAGCTTTGTTTTGGGGGGCGCCCACAATGAGCAGTTCTTC
>-|-|TRBV7-9|TRBJ2-7
CASLRTGTEQYF
TGTGCCAGCCTTCGAACGGGGACCGAGCAGTACTTC
>-|-|TRBV6-6|TRBJ1-2
CASSVRSRGYTF
TGTGCCAGCAGCGTACGGTCCCGTGGCTACACCTTC
>TRBD2|-|TRBV7-2|TRBJ2-5
CASSWAGVVETQYF
TGTGCCAGCAGCTGGGCGGGGGTAGTGGAGACCCAGTACTTC
>TRBD2|-|TRBV25-1|TRBJ2-3
CASSEPGLTTDTQYF
TGTGCCAGCAGTGAACCGGGACTAACCACAGATACGCAGTATTTT
>TRBD1|few|TRBV5-4|TRBJ2-7
CASSVDRGSYEQYF
TGTGCCAGCAGCGTGGACAGGGGCAGCTACGAGCAGTACTTC
>TRBD1|-|TRBV5-1|TRBJ2-1
CASSLRGQSVYNEQFF
TGCGCCAGCAGCTTGAGGGGGCAGTCGGTCTACAATGAGCAGTTCTTC
>TRBD1|-|TRBV11-2|TRBJ2-1
CASGQGYNEQFF
TGTGCCTCGGGACAGGGTTACAATGAGCAGTTCTTC
>-|-|TRBV10-1|TRBJ1-2
CASRPCGGYTF
TGCGCCAGCAGACCGTGCGGTGGCTACACCTTC
>TRBD1|-|TRBV5-1|TRBJ1-5
CASSLETGAGQPQHF
TGCGCCAGCAGCTTAGAGACAGGGGCAGGTCAGCCCCAGCATTTT
>-|-|TRBV2|TRBJ1-5
CASSGEAGSNQPQHF
TGTGCCAGCAGTGGAGAGGCAGGTAGCAATCAGCCCCAGCATTTT
>TRBD1|-|TRBV6-4|TRBJ1-2
CASSAEGGTAKFGYTF
TGTGCCAGCAGCGCTGAAGGGGGCACCGCAAAATTCGGCTACACCTTC
>-|-|TRBV5-1|TRBJ2-5
CASSPEGPHQETQYF
TGCGCCAGCAGCCCCGAAGGGCCCCACCAAGAGACCCAGTACTTC
>TRBD1|few|TRBV6-1|TRBJ1-2
CASSQDRGLGYTF
TGTGCCAGCAGCCAGGACAGGGGGCTGGGCTACACCTTC
>TRBD2|-|TRBV10-3|TRBJ2-6
CAISDAGGGLSGANVLTF
TGTGCCATCAGTGATGCGGGAGGGGGCCTCTCTGGGGCCAACGTCCTGACTTTC
>TRBD1|-|TRBV5-1|TRBJ1-1
CASSSGQGNTEAFF
TGCGCCAGCAGCAGCGGACAGGGGAACACTGAAGCTTTCTTT
>-|-|TRBV9|TRBJ2-3
CASSGRGSTDTQYF
TGTGCCAGCAGCGGCAGGGGTAGTACAGATACGCAGTATTTT
>TRBD1|-|TRBV27|TRBJ2-7
CASSRTGTVDTYEQYF
TGTGCCAGCAGTAGGACCGGGACAGTCGATACCTACGAGCAGTACTTC
>-|-|TRBV11-2|TRBJ1-1
CASSQQGPWTEAFF
TGTGCCAGCAGCCAGCAGGGCCCGTGGACTGAAGCTTTCTTT
>TRBD1|-|TRBV5-1|TRBJ2-5
CASRATGGRETQYF
TGCGCCAGCCGAGCGACAGGGGGCAGGGAGACCCAGTACTTC
>-|-|TRBV27|TRBJ2-1
CASNPSFSYNEQFF
TGTGCCAGTAACCCGAGTTTCTCCTACAATGAGCAGTTCTTC
>-|-|TRBV9|TRBJ2-1
CASSGLIYNEQFF
TGTGCCAGCTCGGGACTCATATACAATGAGCAGTTCTTC
>TRBD1|few|TRBV11-2|TRBJ1-2
CASSPDRGYGYTF
TGTGCCAGCAGCCCGGACAGGGGGTATGGCTACACCTTC
>-|-|TRBV5-6|TRBJ1-3
CASSLGPFSGNTIYF
TGTGCCAGCAGCTTGGGGCCGTTCTCTGGAAACACCATATATTTT